This entry lists 27 T cell receptor beta chains sequenced from one sample in a study of blood T cell repertoires in COVID-19. Using immunoSEQ multiplex PCR, the repertoire was profiled, and TCRdb retains in-frame clones only, with some absent. The sample records about 200,000 clones, around 80% being singletons. The sequenced material came from PBMCs or T cells enriched from blood (not recorded which). The receptors originated from a woman aged 40 to 50 with acute COVID-19.

DNA for the CDR3: TGTGCCAGCAGTTACGGGGACAGGGGGTGGAGTGGCTACACCTTC. This sequence encodes CASSYGDRGWSGYTF. The rearrangement uses TRBV28 and TRBJ1-2; 11 bases agree with TRBD1. Unmatched junction bases numbered 8, after V lost 4 bases and J lost 7 bases. The CDR3 spans 15 residues. Germline V lookup: CDR1 MDHEN, CDR2 SYDVKM.

The V and J genes are TRBV28 and TRBJ2-1, with a weak D call TRBD2 (6 bases). The germline gives CDR1 MDHEN, CDR2 SYDVKM. The CDR3 is 15 residues long. V lost 7 bases, J lost 6 bases, and 19 bases lay in between. CDR3: CASTIRGLTSNEQFF. The CDR3, as DNA: TGTGCCAGCACCATTCGGGGTTTGACTAGCAATGAGCAGTTCTTC.

The chain carries TRBV28 and TRBJ2-7; 7 nucleotides match TRBD1. With 4 bases clipped from V and 2 bases from J, the junction kept 11 bases outside the gene matches. Germline CDR1 is MDHEN and CDR2 is SYDVKM. The CDR3 runs 16 residues. CDR3 bases: TGTGCCAGCAGTTCTCGATGGGGACAGCGGACCTACGAGCAGTACTTC. This translates into CASSSRWGQRTYEQYF.

V usage is TRBV19 and J usage is TRBJ2-7, with D possibly being TRBD1 (5 bases). This CDR3 spans 15 amino acids. Germline values: CDR1 LNHDA, CDR2 SQIVND (reference sequence). Trimming removed 5 bases at V and 3 bases at J, with 17 bases between. CDR3 DNA: TGTGCCAGTAGTTTCGGCGACAGCCAAGGCTACGAGCAGTACTTC. Translated, it gives CASSFGDSQGYEQYF.

Comments on this clone: Its ends do not fully match the called genes, so a read error is possible. The chain has TRBV7-7 and TRBJ1-6; D gene uncertain. This CDR3 contains 15 residues. In germline, CDR1 is SSHAT, CDR2 FNYEAQ (reference sequence). Here the CDR3 DNA reads TGTGCTAGCAGCCCCTCTTCCTCCTATAATTCACCCCTCCACTTT. This sequence encodes CASSPSSSYNSPLHF.

This chain connects TRBV7-6 to TRBJ1-4, with 7 bases identical to TRBD1. Germline CDR1 is SGHVS and CDR2 is FNYEAQ. This CDR3 spans 16 amino acids. V shed 1 base, J shed 0 bases, and the junction held 2 bases outside the gene matches. The CDR3 reads CASSLGTGATNEKLFF. The CDR3 DNA reads TGTGCCAGCAGCTTAGGGACAGGTGCAACTAATGAAAAACTGTTTTTT.

The rearrangement joins TRBV6-2 or TRBV6-3 to TRBJ1-2; tentatively, D is TRBD1 (5 bases). The CDR3 loop spans 14 amino acids. Germline CDR1 is MNHEY and CDR2 is SVGEGT. The ends were cut back, 0 bases at V and 3 bases at J, with 8 bases in the middle. The CDR3 reads CASSYSTQDYGYTF. The CDR3 DNA follows: TGTGCCAGCAGTTACTCGACACAGGACTATGGCTACACCTTC.

The chain couples TRBV27 to TRBJ2-3; 13 nucleotides align to TRBD2. CDR3 length: 16 amino acids. J lost 0 bases, V lost 5 bases, and 2 bases had no gene match. Germline values: CDR1 MNHEY, CDR2 SMNVEV (reference sequence). The CDR3 spells CASSRGLAGSTDTQYF. The CDR3 region has the DNA TGTGCCAGCAGTCGGGGACTAGCGGGGAGCACAGATACGCAGTATTTT.

The chain uses TRBV3-1 (or the pseudogene TRBV3-2) and TRBJ1-2, with 7 nucleotides matching TRBD1. CDR1 and CDR2 (germline): LGHDT, YNNKEL (reference sequence). The CDR3 length is 15 residues. J was trimmed by 4 bases and V by 1 base; bases with no gene match: 6. The chain's CDR3 is CASSQGRGGSYGYTF. The CDR3 coding sequence is TGTGCCAGCAGCCAAGGAAGAGGGGGCAGCTATGGCTACACCTTC.

CDR3 protein: CASKRFDTEAFF. In DNA, the CDR3 is TGTGCCAGCAAGAGGTTTGACACTGAAGCTTTCTTT. V and J are TRBV27 and TRBJ1-1; no reliable D call. Germline V CDR1 and CDR2: MNHEY, SMNVEV (reference sequence). V was shortened by 7 bases and J by 3 bases, with 9 bases between the two germline ends. The CDR3 is 12 amino acids.

This clone was seen just once. The chain carries TRBV6-5 and TRBJ1-6; no definite D call. Germline V gives CDR1 MNHEY, CDR2 SVGAGI. Trimming pared 6 bases from V and 8 bases from J, leaving 8 bases between. There are 12 residues in the CDR3. The CDR3 coding sequence is TGTGCCAGCAGACCACAATATTCACCCCTCCACTTT. It specifies CASRPQYSPLHF.

This rearrangement joins TRBV7-8 to TRBJ2-3; the D gene is possibly TRBD1 (6 bases). Trimming cost V 1 base and J 4 bases, with 18 bases left between them. The CDR3 sequence is 17 residues long. Germline-derived CDR1 and CDR2 are SGHVS and FQNEAQ. The DNA of the CDR3 is TGTGCCAGCAGCTTAGGGGGAAGGGGGTTTGTCGCAGATACGCAGTATTTT. Amino acids: CASSLGGRGFVADTQYF.

The chain is built from TRBV7-2 and TRBJ2-3; TRBD1 is a possible D gene (6 bases). Trimming pared 1 base from V and 8 bases from J, leaving 19 bases between. The CDR3 runs 16 residues. Per germline, CDR1 SGHTA and CDR2 FQGNSA. The chain's CDR3 is CASSLGGRGRVGTQYF. In DNA form, the CDR3 reads TGTGCCAGCAGCTTAGGGGGCAGGGGCAGGGTTGGTACGCAGTATTTT.

This rearrangement joins TRBV4-3 to TRBJ2-3, with TRBD1 matching 8 bases. Germline CDR1 and CDR2: LGHNA and YSLEER. This CDR3 has 15 amino acids. V was pared by 3 bases and J by 5 bases, with 7 bases of the junction left unmatched. CDR3 coding DNA: TGCGCCAGCAGCCACTATGGACAGGGTGAAGATACGCAGTATTTT. This encodes CASSHYGQGEDTQYF.

The V and J genes are TRBV6-2 or TRBV6-3 and TRBJ2-6; tentative D call: TRBD2 (5 bases). V shed 5 bases and J shed 0 bases, with 17 bases lying between them. CDR3 length equals 18 residues. Germline assignment: CDR1 MNHEY and CDR2 SVGEGT. The CDR3: CASSPWTGIVSGANVLTF. The CDR3 DNA follows: TGTGCCAGCAGTCCCTGGACGGGAATTGTCTCTGGGGCCAACGTCCTGACTTTC.

The gene calls are TRBV2 and TRBJ1-1, with 8 bases lining up with TRBD1. J was trimmed by 2 bases and V by 6 bases; bases with no gene match: 5. Germline V gene lookup returns CDR1 SNHLY and CDR2 FYNNEI. This CDR3 spans 14 amino acids. The CDR3 loop is CASSAGTGNTEAFF. Written as DNA, the CDR3 is TGTGCCAGCAGCGCCGGGACAGGAAACACTGAAGCTTTCTTT.

The chain combines TRBV5-1 with TRBJ1-1; the match to TRBD1 covers 7 bases. From germline, CDR1 is SGHRS and CDR2 YFSETQ. V gave up 4 bases and J gave up 4 bases; unmatched junction bases: 7. CDR3 length: 14 amino acids. The CDR3 spells CASSHDRVRTEAFF. As DNA, the CDR3 is TGCGCCAGCAGCCACGACAGGGTTCGCACTGAAGCTTTCTTT.

The rearrangement joins TRBV19 to TRBJ2-5; 7 nucleotides line up with TRBD1. The germline V gene encodes CDR1 LNHDA and CDR2 SQIVND (reference sequence). V was clipped by 6 bases and J by 4 bases; unmatched bases: 8. This CDR3 spans 14 amino acids. DNA for the CDR3: TGTGCCAGTAGGCGACAGGGTGTGGGAGAGACCCAGTACTTC. Translating it yields CASRRQGVGETQYF.

The chain couples TRBV28 to TRBJ2-7; TRBD1 matches at 8 bases. With V trimmed by 3 bases and J by 4 bases, 11 bases remained unmatched. CDR1 is MDHEN and CDR2 is SYDVKM in the germline V gene. The CDR3 runs 16 residues. CDR3 region: CASSLAPNTGGYEQYF. In nucleotides, the CDR3 is TGTGCCAGCAGTTTGGCCCCGAATACAGGGGGATACGAGCAGTACTTC.

This clone was detected once. The CDR3 protein is CASSAGQIGAGNTIYF. CDR3 bases: TGTGCCAGCAGTGCCGGACAGATCGGTGCTGGAAACACCATATATTTT. The chain employs TRBV2 and TRBJ1-3, with a possible D match to TRBD1 (6 bases). The V end was cut by 4 bases, the J end by 2 bases, with 15 bases between. Germline lookup yields CDR1 SNHLY and CDR2 FYNNEI. This CDR3 has 16 amino acids.

The chain uses TRBV25-1 and TRBJ2-7; unclear D gene. Trimming took off 4 bases at V and 3 bases at J, with 4 bases between the two ends. Germline V lookup: CDR1 MGHDK, CDR2 SYGVNS. The CDR3 covers 11 residues. CDR3 sequence reads: CASSAFYEQYF. The CDR3 DNA follows: TGTGCCAGCAGTGCATTCTACGAGCAGTACTTC.

The V gene is TRBV6-1, the J gene TRBJ1-1; the D is unclear. The V end was cut by 0 bases, the J end by 10 bases, with 15 bases between. This CDR3 spans 14 amino acids. Germline CDR1 and CDR2: MNHNS and SASEGT. CDR3 amino acids: CASSEAGGLLGAFF. CDR3 nucleotides: TGTGCCAGCAGTGAAGCAGGCGGCTTGCTGGGAGCTTTCTTT.

The chain recombines TRBV28 with TRBJ2-7; TRBD2 is a possible D gene (5 bases). Germline V gene sequence: CDR1 MDHEN, CDR2 SYDVKM. This CDR3 contains 14 residues. The ends were cut back, 2 bases at V and 3 bases at J, with 11 bases in the middle. DNA for the CDR3: TGTGCCAGCAGTTTAGGGCGGGCCAGCTACGAGCAGTACTTC. Amino acids: CASSLGRASYEQYF.

Many counts were recorded for this clone. The chain has TRBV5-1 and TRBJ1-1; 8 bases are shared with TRBD1. Germline values: CDR1 SGHRS, CDR2 YFSETQ. Unmatched junction bases numbered 6, after V lost 0 bases and J lost 8 bases. This CDR3 has 14 amino acids. The CDR3 DNA follows: TGCGCCAGCAGCTTGGGGGCAGGGGGCGCAGAAGCTTTCTTT. This sequence encodes CASSLGAGGAEAFF. The variable domain in full, completed from reference TRBV5-1 and TRBJ1-1, reads KAGVTQTPRYLIKTRGQQVTLSCSPISGHRSVSWYQQTPGQGLQFLFEYFSETQRNKGNFPGRFSGRQFSNSRSEMNVSTLELGDSALYLCASSLGAGGAEAFFGQGTRLTVV.

This clone was counted ten times or more. The chain carries TRBV29-1 and TRBJ1-1, with D unclear. Trimming left V 1 base short and J 10 bases short, with 10 bases between. CDR3 length: 11 amino acids. Germline CDR1 reads SQVTM; CDR2 reads ANQGSEA. DNA of the CDR3: TGCAGCGTTGAAGTTGGAGGGCGAGCTTTCTTT. As protein: CSVEVGGRAFF.

The V call is TRBV6-1, the J call TRBJ1-5; TRBD1 is a possible D gene (5 bases). Germline assignment: CDR1 MNHNS and CDR2 SASEGT. The V end lost 2 bases, the J end lost 7 bases, and 12 bases lay between the germline ends. The length of the CDR3 is 14 residues. The CDR3, as DNA: TGTGCCAGCAGTGAACTAGGGGAAGGACAGCCCCAGCATTTT. The encoded protein is CASSELGEGQPQHF.

The chain recombines TRBV19 with TRBJ2-2; 9 bases map to TRBD1. Germline lookup yields CDR1 LNHDA and CDR2 SQIVND (reference sequence). CDR3 length: 14 residues. V was clipped by 8 bases and J by 6 bases; unmatched bases: 7. CDR3 bases: TGTGCCAGTTGGGGGGACAGGGTCTCCGGGGAGCTGTTTTTT. Its protein product is CASWGDRVSGELFF.